This T cell receptor beta chain emerged from a study of blood T cell repertoires in COVID-19. Trimming cost V 5 bases and J 1 base, with 8 bases left between them. The CDR3 is 13 residues long. Germline CDR1 SEHNR, CDR2 FQNEAQ (reference sequence). The table came from immunoSEQ multiplex PCR; TCRdb's copy has only in-frame clones and leaves some out. There are around 500,000 clones in the sample; approximately 90% occur only once, and approximately 1.8% lies in the top ten. This chain links TRBV7-9 with TRBJ1-1; D gene unclear. This sequence originates from a woman in her 40s who had recovered from COVID-19. Sequences were obtained from PBMCs or T cells enriched from blood (not recorded which). This CDR3 is CASSPMPNTEAFF. The CDR3 region has the DNA TGTGCCAGCAGCCCTATGCCGAACACTGAAGCTTTCTTT.